These 14 T cell receptor beta chains came from one sample sequenced in a study of cytomegalovirus exposure and HLA in healthy donors. Researchers ran the PCR with 60 Vbeta and 13 Jbeta primers. The method was immunoSEQ multiplex PCR; TCRdb's version includes in-frame clones alone and lacks a portion of them. The table has roughly 180,000 clones, 70% to 80% seen once. Sequenced input: PBMCs. The receptors derive from a girl aged 10 to 17 in good health and CMV-seropositive.

The chain carries TRBV7-9 and TRBJ2-3; D is uncertain. The V and J ends lost 5 bases and 3 bases respectively, with 6 bases between them. Per germline, CDR1 SEHNR and CDR2 FQNEAQ (reference sequence). This CDR3 region has 12 residues. The CDR3 protein is CASSPRTDTQYF. Written as DNA, the CDR3 is TGTGCCAGCAGCCCCCGGACAGATACGCAGTATTTT.

The rearrangement links TRBV2 to TRBJ1-5; D is undetermined. The CDR3 extends over 18 amino acids. The germline CDR1 and CDR2 sequences are SNHLY and FYNNEI. V was cut by 5 bases and J by 0 bases, with 20 bases left in between. The CDR3 sequence is CASSYIFVGGYSNQPQHF. In DNA, the CDR3 is TGTGCCAGCAGTTATATCTTCGTTGGAGGGTATAGCAATCAGCCCCAGCATTTT. The whole variable domain, filled in from reference TRBV2 and TRBJ1-5, reads EPEVTQTPSHQVTQMGQEVILRCVPISNHLYFYWYRQILGQKVEFLVSFYNNEISEKSEIFDDQFSVERPDGSNFTLKIRSTKLEDSAMYFCASSYIFVGGYSNQPQHFGDGTRLSIL.

This sequence joins TRBV4-1 and TRBJ1-4, with D possibly being TRBD1 (5 bases). Trimming shortened V by 0 bases and J by 7 bases, and 9 bases separated the two germline ends. Germline CDR1 reads MGHRA; CDR2 reads YSYEKL. CDR3 size: 14 residues. As DNA, the CDR3 is TGCGCCAGCAGCCAAGAGGGACTAGGTGAAAAACTGTTTTTT. Translating gives CASSQEGLGEKLFF.

This sequence joins TRBV6-5 and TRBJ2-1; D perhaps matches TRBD2 (7 bases). The CDR3 runs 16 residues. Trimming removed 0 bases at V and 3 bases at J, with 12 bases between. Per germline, CDR1 MNHEY and CDR2 SVGAGI. In DNA form, the CDR3 reads TGTGCCAGCAGTTACTCCGGGGGGCCGAACTACAATGAGCAGTTCTTC. It yields the protein CASSYSGGPNYNEQFF.

The chain uses TRBV7-2 and TRBJ2-7; D unclear. Germline V lookup: CDR1 SGHTA, CDR2 FQGNSA. Trimming pared 5 bases from V and 2 bases from J, leaving 10 bases between. The CDR3 is made up of 13 amino acids. The CDR3 bases are TGTGCCAGCAGCCCTCTACAGACCTACGAGCAGTACTTC. Protein sequence: CASSPLQTYEQYF.

The rearrangement joins TRBV27 to TRBJ2-3; 8 bases align to TRBD1. Germline V gene lookup returns CDR1 MNHEY and CDR2 SMNVEV (reference sequence). The CDR3 contains 14 residues. V lost 7 bases, J lost 2 bases, and 5 bases stayed unmatched. The CDR3 DNA reads TGTGCCAGCACACCGACAGGGGCCACAGATACGCAGTATTTT. Protein product: CASTPTGATDTQYF.

This clone was observed once. For the CDR3, the DNA is TGTGCCACCAGCAGAGAGGGCGGGAGGGGCTTCACTAATGAAAAACTGTTTTTT. This sequence encodes CATSREGGRGFTNEKLFF. The J gene is TRBJ1-4, the V gene TRBV15; D perhaps matches TRBD1 (5 bases). V was pared by 0 bases and J by 2 bases, with 16 bases between. Per germline, CDR1 LNHNV and CDR2 YYDKDF (reference sequence). This CDR3 is 18 amino acids long.

J is TRBJ1-1 and V is TRBV11-2, with D unclear. The CDR3 covers 17 residues. V was shortened by 3 bases and J by 0 bases, with 17 bases between the two germline ends. Germline V gene sequence: CDR1 SGHAT, CDR2 FQNNGV. DNA for the CDR3: TGTGCCAGCAGCTTTGACTCCCCGCAAGCCATGAACACTGAAGCTTTCTTT. Amino acids: CASSFDSPQAMNTEAFF.

This CDR3 is CASSVEGGTQYF. The CDR3 DNA reads TGTGCCAGCAGTGTTGAGGGAGGTACGCAGTATTTT. The rearrangement joins TRBV2 to TRBJ2-3; the D gene is possibly TRBD2 (6 bases). This CDR3 has 12 residues. CDR1 and CDR2 from the germline V gene are SNHLY and FYNNEI. V was cut by 4 bases and J by 8 bases, with 10 bases left in between.

This clone was found once. The gene calls are TRBV6-5 and TRBJ2-5; TRBD2 agrees at 8 bases. The germline CDR1 and CDR2 sequences are MNHEY and SVGAGI. V shed 0 bases, J shed 5 bases, and the junction held 5 bases outside the gene matches. This CDR3 is built from 15 residues. CDR3 sequence (DNA): TGTGCCAGCAGTTACTCTAGGGGCGGGGGGGAGACCCAGTACTTC. It translates to CASSYSRGGGETQYF.

This chain links TRBV7-2 with TRBJ2-7; 10 positions match TRBD1. The junction had 6 bases not matched to a gene; V was cut back by 5 bases and J by 5 bases. Germline assignment: CDR1 SGHTA and CDR2 FQGNSA. CDR3 length: 14 residues. CDR3 sequence reads: CASSDRDRGDEQYF. In nucleotides, the CDR3 is TGTGCCAGCAGCGACCGGGACAGGGGTGACGAGCAGTACTTC. The whole variable domain, remainder taken from reference TRBV7-2 and TRBJ2-7, is GAGVSQSPSNKVTEKGKDVELRCDPISGHTALYWYRQSLGQGLEFLIYFQGNSAPDKSGLPSDRFSAERTGGSVSTLTIQRTQQEDSAVYLCASSDRDRGDEQYFGPGTRLTVT.

The genes are TRBV19 and TRBJ2-5; the D gene is possibly TRBD2 (5 bases). Trimming stripped 4 bases from V and 1 base from J, with 13 bases between. The length of the CDR3 is 15 residues. Germline assignment: CDR1 LNHDA and CDR2 SQIVND (reference sequence). The CDR3 nucleotides are TGTGCCAGTAGTACCCGCGGGTTACCCCAAGAGACCCAGTACTTC. It translates to CASSTRGLPQETQYF.

The V call is TRBV5-4, the J call TRBJ2-3; TRBD1 matches 8 bases. The CDR3 has 15 residues. J lost 1 base, V lost 5 bases, and 6 bases had no gene match. Germline CDR1 SGHNT, CDR2 YYREEE (reference sequence). CDR3 protein: CASRDTGQGTDTQYF. The CDR3 region has the DNA TGTGCCAGCAGGGACACGGGACAGGGCACAGATACGCAGTATTTT. The complete variable domain, with remaining parts taken from reference TRBV5-4 and TRBJ2-3, reads ETGVTQSPTHLIKTRGQQVTLRCSSQSGHNTVSWYQQALGQGPQFIFQYYREEENGRGNFPPRFSGLQFPNYSSELNVNALELDDSALYLCASRDTGQGTDTQYFGPGTRLTVL.

Only one count was recorded for this clone. The V call is TRBV4-2, the J call TRBJ1-2; D is ambiguous. V was shortened by 1 base and J by 2 bases, with 11 bases between the two germline ends. The CDR3 is made up of 15 amino acids. Germline V lookup: CDR1 LGHNA, CDR2 YNFKEQ. The chain's CDR3 is CASSQGDRLNYGYTF. CDR3 sequence (DNA): TGTGCCAGCAGCCAAGGAGACCGACTCAACTATGGCTACACCTTC.